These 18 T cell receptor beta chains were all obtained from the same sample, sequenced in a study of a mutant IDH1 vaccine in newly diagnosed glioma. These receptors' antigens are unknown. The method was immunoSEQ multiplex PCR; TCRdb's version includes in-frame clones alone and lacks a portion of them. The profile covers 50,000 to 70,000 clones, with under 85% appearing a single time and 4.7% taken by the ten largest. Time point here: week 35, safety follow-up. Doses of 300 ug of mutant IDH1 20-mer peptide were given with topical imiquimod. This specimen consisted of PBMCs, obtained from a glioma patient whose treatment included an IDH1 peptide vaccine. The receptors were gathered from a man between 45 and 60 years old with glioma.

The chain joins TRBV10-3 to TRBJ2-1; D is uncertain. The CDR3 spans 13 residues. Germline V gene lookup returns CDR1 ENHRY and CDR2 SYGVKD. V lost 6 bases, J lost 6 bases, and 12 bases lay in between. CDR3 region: CAIRDPSANEQFF. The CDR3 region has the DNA TGTGCCATCAGGGACCCCAGCGCCAATGAGCAGTTCTTC.

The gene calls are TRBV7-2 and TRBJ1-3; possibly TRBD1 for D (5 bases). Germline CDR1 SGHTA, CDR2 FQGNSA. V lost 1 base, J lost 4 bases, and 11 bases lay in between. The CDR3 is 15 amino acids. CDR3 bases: TGTGCCAGCAGCTTAGGGTGGGGCTTCGGAAACACCATATATTTT. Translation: CASSLGWGFGNTIYF. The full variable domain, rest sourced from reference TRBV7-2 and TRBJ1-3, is GAGVSQSPSNKVTEKGKDVELRCDPISGHTALYWYRQSLGQGLEFLIYFQGNSAPDKSGLPSDRFSAERTGGSVSTLTIQRTQQEDSAVYLCASSLGWGFGNTIYFGEGSWLTVV.

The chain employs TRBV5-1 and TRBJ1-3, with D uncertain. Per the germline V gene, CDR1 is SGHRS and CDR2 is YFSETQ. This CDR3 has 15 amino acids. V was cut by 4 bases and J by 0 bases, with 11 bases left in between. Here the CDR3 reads CASSADWSSGNTIYF. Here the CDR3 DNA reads TGCGCCAGCAGCGCCGACTGGAGCTCTGGAAACACCATATATTTT.

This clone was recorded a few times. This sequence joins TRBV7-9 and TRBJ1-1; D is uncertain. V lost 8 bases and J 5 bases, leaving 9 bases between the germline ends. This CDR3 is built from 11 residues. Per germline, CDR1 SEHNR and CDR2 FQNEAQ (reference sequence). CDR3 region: CASPHSTEAFF. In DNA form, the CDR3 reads TGTGCCAGCCCACACAGTACTGAAGCTTTCTTT.

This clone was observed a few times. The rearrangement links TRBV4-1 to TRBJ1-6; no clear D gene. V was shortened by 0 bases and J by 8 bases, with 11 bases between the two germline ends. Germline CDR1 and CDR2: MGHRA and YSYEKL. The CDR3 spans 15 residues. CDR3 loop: CASSQEGNRHSPLHF. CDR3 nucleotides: TGCGCCAGCAGCCAAGAAGGTAACAGACATTCACCCCTCCACTTT.

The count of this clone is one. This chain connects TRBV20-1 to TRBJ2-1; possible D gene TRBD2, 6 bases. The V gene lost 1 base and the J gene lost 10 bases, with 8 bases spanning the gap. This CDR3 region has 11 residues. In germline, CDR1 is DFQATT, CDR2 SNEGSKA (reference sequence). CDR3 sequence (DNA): TGCAGTGCTAGAGGGGGGAGGGAGCAGTTCTTC. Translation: CSARGGREQFF.

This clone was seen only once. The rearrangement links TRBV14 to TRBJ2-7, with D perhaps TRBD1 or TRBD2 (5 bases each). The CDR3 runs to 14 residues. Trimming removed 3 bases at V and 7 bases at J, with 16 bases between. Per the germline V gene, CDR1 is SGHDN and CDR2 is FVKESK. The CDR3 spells CASSQGTAGGEQYF. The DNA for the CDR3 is TGTGCCAGCAGCCAGGGGACCGCAGGAGGTGAGCAGTACTTC.

The CDR3 sequence: CASSDSTGSYTF. The CDR3 region has the DNA TGTGCCAGCAGTGACTCGACAGGCTCGTACACCTTC. This chain joins TRBV6-4 and TRBJ1-2, with a weak D call TRBD1 (6 bases). Germline CDR1 is MRHNA and CDR2 is SNTAGT. V lost 0 bases and J 11 bases, leaving 10 bases between the germline ends. The length of the CDR3 is 12 residues.

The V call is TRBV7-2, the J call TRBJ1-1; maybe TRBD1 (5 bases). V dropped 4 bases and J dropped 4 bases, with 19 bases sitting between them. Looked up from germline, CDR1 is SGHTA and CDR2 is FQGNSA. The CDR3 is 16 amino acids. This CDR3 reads CASSSKRDPRGTEAFF. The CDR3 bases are TGTGCCAGCAGCTCGAAACGGGACCCCCGGGGCACTGAAGCTTTCTTT.

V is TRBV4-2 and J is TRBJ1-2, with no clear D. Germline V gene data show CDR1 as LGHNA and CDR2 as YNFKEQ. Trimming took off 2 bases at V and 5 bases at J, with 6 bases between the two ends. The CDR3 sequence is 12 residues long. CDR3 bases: TGTGCCAGCAGCCAACAGAAATATGGCTACACCTTC. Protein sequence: CASSQQKYGYTF.

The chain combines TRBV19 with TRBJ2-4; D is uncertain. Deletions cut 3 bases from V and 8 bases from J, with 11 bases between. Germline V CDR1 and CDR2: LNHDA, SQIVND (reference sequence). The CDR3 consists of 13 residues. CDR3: CASSIRPTDIQYF. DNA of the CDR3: TGTGCCAGTAGTATTCGCCCGACGGACATTCAGTACTTC.

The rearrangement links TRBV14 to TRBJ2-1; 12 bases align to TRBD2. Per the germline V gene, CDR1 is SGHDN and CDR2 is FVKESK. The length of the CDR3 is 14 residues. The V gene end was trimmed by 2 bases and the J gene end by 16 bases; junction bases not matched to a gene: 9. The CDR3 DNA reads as TGTGCCAGCAGCCAACCCACTAGCGGGGGGCCGCAATTCTTC. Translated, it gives CASSQPTSGGPQFF.

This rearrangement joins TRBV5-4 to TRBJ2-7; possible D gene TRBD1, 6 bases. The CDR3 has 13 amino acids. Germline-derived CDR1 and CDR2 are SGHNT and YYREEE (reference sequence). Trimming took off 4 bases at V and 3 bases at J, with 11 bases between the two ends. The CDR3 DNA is TGTGCCAGCAGCCTACGGACAGACTACGAGCAGTACTTC. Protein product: CASSLRTDYEQYF. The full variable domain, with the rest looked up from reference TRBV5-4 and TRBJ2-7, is ETGVTQSPTHLIKTRGQQVTLRCSSQSGHNTVSWYQQALGQGPQFIFQYYREEENGRGNFPPRFSGLQFPNYSSELNVNALELDDSALYLCASSLRTDYEQYFGPGTRLTVT.

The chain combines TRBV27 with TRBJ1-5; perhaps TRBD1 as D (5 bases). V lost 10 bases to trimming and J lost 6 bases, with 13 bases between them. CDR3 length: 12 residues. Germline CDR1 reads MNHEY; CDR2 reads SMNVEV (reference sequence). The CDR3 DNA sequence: TGTGCCACCGGGCGGGGGGGTCAGCCCCAGCATTTT. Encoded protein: CATGRGGQPQHF.

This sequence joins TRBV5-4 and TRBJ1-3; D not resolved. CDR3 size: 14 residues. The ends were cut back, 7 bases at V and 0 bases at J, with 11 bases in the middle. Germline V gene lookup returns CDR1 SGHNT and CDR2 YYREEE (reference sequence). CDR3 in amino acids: CASGDTGSGNTIYF. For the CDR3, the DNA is TGTGCCAGCGGCGACACCGGCTCTGGAAACACCATATATTTT.

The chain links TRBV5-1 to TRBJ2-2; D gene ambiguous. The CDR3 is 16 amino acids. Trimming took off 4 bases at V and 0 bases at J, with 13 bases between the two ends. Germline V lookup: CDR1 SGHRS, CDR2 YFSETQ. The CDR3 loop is CASSPGAPPNTGELFF. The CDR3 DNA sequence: TGCGCCAGCAGCCCGGGTGCGCCTCCGAACACCGGGGAGCTGTTTTTT.

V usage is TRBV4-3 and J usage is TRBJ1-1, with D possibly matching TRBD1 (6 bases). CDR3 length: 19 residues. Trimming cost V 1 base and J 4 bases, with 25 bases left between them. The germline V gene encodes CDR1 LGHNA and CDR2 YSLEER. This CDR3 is CASSQALPGRDIGGTEAFF. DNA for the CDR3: TGCGCCAGCAGCCAAGCCCTCCCTGGAAGGGACATCGGAGGCACTGAAGCTTTCTTT.

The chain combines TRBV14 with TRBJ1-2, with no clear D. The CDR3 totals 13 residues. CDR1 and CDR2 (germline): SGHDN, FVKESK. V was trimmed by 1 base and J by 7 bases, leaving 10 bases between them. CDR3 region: CASSQGTSFGYTF. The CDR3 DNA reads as TGTGCCAGCAGCCAAGGGACTTCCTTTGGCTACACCTTC.